This is a list of T cell receptor beta chains from one sample in a study of blood T cell repertoires in COVID-19. TCRdb's copy holds only in-frame clones and misses some; the assay was immunoSEQ multiplex PCR. The sample yields 150,000 to 200,000 clones, roughly three quarters seen once. Material for sequencing was peripheral blood. All receptors derive from a man in his sixties with active or convalescent COVID-19. Each CDR3 is given with its conserved first and last residue.

TRBV28	CASSNRGRYQETQYF
TRBV5-1	CASRPGQGGTEAFF
TRBV7-8	CASSLDEAYSGNTIYF
TRBV7-2	CASSLVGTSGSNEQFF
TRBV10-3	CAISVGTGAFGGYTF
TRBV24-1	CATSDPTGRLLGYTF
TRBV25-1	CASSGDRGFAMQETQYF
TRBV4-1	CASSQMDRVTTEAFF
TRBV7-9	CASSLAAGGRQEEQFF
TRBV14	CASSQDGRERGEQYF
TRBV20-1	CSATGADTQYF
TRBV27	CASSLSHRNTEAFF
TRBV9	CASSPSTKPNYEQYF
TRBV21-1	CASSKVGGGSSGELFF
TRBV2	CASMGDRASNEQYF
TRBV18	CASSALAGGNNEQFF
TRBV18	CASSPGTVSYEAFF